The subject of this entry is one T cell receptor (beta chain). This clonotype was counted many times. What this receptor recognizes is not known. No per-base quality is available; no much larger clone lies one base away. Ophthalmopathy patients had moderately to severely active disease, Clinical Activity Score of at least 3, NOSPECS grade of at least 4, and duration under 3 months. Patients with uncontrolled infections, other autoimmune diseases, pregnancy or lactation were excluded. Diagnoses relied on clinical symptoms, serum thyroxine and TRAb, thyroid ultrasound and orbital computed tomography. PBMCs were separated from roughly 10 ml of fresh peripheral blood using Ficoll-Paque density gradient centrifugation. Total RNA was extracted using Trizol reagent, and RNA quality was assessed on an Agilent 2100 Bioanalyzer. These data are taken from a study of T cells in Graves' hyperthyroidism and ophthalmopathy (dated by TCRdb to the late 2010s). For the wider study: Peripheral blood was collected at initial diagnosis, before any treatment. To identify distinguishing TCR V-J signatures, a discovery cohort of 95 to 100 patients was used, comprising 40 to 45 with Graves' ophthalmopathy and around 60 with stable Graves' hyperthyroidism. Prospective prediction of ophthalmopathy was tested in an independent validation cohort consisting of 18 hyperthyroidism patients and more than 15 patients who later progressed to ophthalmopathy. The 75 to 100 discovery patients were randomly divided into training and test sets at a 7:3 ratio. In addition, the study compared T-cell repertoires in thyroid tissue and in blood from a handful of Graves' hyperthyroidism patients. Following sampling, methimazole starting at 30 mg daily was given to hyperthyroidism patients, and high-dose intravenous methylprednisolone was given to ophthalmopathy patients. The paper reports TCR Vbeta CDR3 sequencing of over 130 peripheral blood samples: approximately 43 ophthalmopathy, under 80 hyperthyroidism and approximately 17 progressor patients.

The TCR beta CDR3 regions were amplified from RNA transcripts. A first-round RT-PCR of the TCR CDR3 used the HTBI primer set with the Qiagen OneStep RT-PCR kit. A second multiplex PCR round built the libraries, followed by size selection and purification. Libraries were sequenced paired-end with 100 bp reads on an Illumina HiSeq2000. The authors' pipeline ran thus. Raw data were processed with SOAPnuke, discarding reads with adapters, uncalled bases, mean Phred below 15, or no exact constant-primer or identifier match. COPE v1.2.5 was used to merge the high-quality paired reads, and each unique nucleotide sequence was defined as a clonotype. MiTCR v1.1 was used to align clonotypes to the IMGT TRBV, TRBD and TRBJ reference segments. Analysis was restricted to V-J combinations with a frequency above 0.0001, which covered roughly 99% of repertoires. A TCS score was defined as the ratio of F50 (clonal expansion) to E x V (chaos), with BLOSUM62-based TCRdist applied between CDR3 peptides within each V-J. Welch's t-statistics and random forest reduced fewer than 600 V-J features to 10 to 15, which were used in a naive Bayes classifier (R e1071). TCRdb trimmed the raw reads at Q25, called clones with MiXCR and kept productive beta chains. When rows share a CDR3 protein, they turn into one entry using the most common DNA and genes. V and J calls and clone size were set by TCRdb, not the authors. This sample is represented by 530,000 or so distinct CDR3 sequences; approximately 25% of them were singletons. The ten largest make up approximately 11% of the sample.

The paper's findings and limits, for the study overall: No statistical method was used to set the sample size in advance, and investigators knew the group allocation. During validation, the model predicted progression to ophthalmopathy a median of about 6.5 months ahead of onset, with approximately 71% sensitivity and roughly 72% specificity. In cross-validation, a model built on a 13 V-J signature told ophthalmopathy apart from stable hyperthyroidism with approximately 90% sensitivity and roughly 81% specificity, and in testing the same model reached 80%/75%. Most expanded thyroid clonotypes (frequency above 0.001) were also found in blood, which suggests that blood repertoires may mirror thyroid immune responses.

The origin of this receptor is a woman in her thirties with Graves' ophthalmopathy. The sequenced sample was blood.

The CDR3 is CASRHRGLNGYTF. The bases read TGTGCCAGCCGACACAGGGGGCTGAATGGCTACACCTTC. Rearrangement joined TRBV27 to TRBJ1-2, and 9 junctional nucleotides match TRBD1. At the junction V is shortened by 8 bases and J by 6 bases; bases outside the gene matches: 7. The germline V gene encodes CDR1 MNHEY and CDR2 SMNVEV (reference sequence). The CDR3, cysteine through phenylalanine, is 13 amino acids long. Just the 39-base CDR3 DNA is kept, in frame starting at base 1.